Shown below are 32 T cell receptor beta chains from a single sample sequenced in a study of OX40 agonist ivuxolimab in advanced cancers. TCRdb keeps only in-frame clones here, not all; method: immunoSEQ multiplex PCR. This table has around 92,000 clones, around 94% appearing once. The sequenced sample was CD4+ or CD8+ T cells sorted from blood, obtained in a trial of the OX40 agonist ivuxolimab. The receptor source for this set is an adult with an advanced solid tumor such as melanoma, head and neck, liver or kidney cancer.

This clone was detected only once. This chain connects TRBV30 to TRBJ2-1; TRBD2 agrees at 8 bases. The V gene end was trimmed by 8 bases and the J gene end by 5 bases; junction bases not matched to a gene: 8. The germline CDR1 and CDR2 sequences are GTSNPN and SVGIG (reference sequence). CDR3 length equals 13 residues. The CDR3, as DNA: TGTGCCGGTCGAGCGGGGGCCCACAATGAGCAGTTCTTC. Its translation is CAGRAGAHNEQFF.

This clone occurred once. The J gene is TRBJ1-6, the V gene TRBV9; no definite D call. The CDR3 totals 14 residues. V was trimmed by 3 bases and J by 9 bases, leaving 13 bases between them. Germline-derived CDR1 and CDR2 are SGDLS and YYNGEE. DNA for the CDR3: TGTGCCAGCAGCGCGGGAACCAGTGGTTCACCCCTCCACTTT. Its protein is CASSAGTSGSPLHF.

The J gene is TRBJ2-1, the V gene TRBV6-6; 12 positions agree with TRBD1. J lost 12 bases, V lost 2 bases, and 11 bases had no gene match. Germline assignment: CDR1 MNHNY and CDR2 SVGAGI (reference sequence). CDR3 size: 16 residues. In DNA form, the CDR3 reads TGTGCCAGCAGTTACGAGCCGGGACAGGGGGCAAGTTGGCAGTTCTTC. Encoded protein: CASSYEPGQGASWQFF.

In nucleotides, the CDR3 is TGTGCCAGCAGTTTGGGCTACAGGGGGTCTTGGCAGCCCCAGCATTTT. This encodes CASSLGYRGSWQPQHF. The gene calls are TRBV28 and TRBJ1-5, with 8 bases aligning to TRBD1. Germline V lookup: CDR1 MDHEN, CDR2 SYDVKM. The CDR3 is made up of 16 amino acids. V lost 3 bases, J lost 7 bases, and 11 bases stayed unmatched.

The chain recombines TRBV6-5 with TRBJ1-2, with 9 bases lining up with TRBD1. Trimming cost V 6 bases and J 5 bases; bases outside gene matches: 10. CDR3 length: 15 amino acids. CDR1 and CDR2 (germline): MNHEY, SVGAGI. The CDR3 spells CASSRSGQGSYGYTF. CDR3 DNA: TGTGCCAGCAGCCGGTCGGGACAGGGTTCGTATGGCTACACCTTC.

DNA for the CDR3: TGTGCCAGCAGCCAAGAGTCAGGGAGGCACACTGAAGCTTTCTTT. It codes for CASSQESGRHTEAFF. This sequence joins TRBV4-2 and TRBJ1-1; the D gene is possibly TRBD1 (5 bases). The germline V gene has CDR1 LGHNA and CDR2 YNFKEQ. CDR3 length: 15 amino acids. Trimming took off 0 bases at V and 3 bases at J, with 11 bases between the two ends.

V usage is TRBV27 and J usage is TRBJ1-5; D gene unclear. The CDR3 is 14 amino acids. Germline CDR1 reads MNHEY; CDR2 reads SMNVEV (reference sequence). V was cut by 3 bases and J by 0 bases, with 6 bases left in between. CDR3 loop: CASSLAFSNQPQHF. The CDR3 nucleotides read TGTGCCAGCAGTTTGGCGTTTAGCAATCAGCCCCAGCATTTT.

The chain combines TRBV4-2 with TRBJ2-3, with D unresolved. In germline, CDR1 is LGHNA, CDR2 YNFKEQ. The CDR3 is 12 amino acids. V shed 0 bases and J shed 5 bases, with 3 bases lying between them. CDR3 protein: CASSQDLDTQYF. The CDR3 DNA reads as TGTGCCAGCAGCCAAGATCTAGATACGCAGTATTTT.

The chain links TRBV4-1 to TRBJ1-1; 7 bases are a match to TRBD1. The trim removed 3 bases at V and 4 bases at J, leaving 14 bases unmatched. The germline V gene has CDR1 MGHRA and CDR2 YSYEKL. This CDR3 region has 17 residues. CDR3: CASSQWRGRGSSTEAFF. The DNA for the CDR3 is TGCGCCAGCAGCCAGTGGAGGGGGCGCGGATCATCCACTGAAGCTTTCTTT.

The CDR3 DNA sequence: TGTGCCAGCAGCGTCTTAGTGGGTCCTAATGAAAAACTGTTTTTT. This sequence encodes CASSVLVGPNEKLFF. J is TRBJ1-4 and V is TRBV25-1, with D uncertain. CDR1 and CDR2 (germline): MGHDK, SYGVNS. The CDR3 length is 15 residues. V was cut by 6 bases and J by 3 bases, with 14 bases left in between.

V is TRBV6-5 and J is TRBJ2-2; 8 positions match TRBD1. The trim removed 4 bases at V and 0 bases at J, leaving 4 bases unmatched. CDR1 and CDR2 from the germline V gene are MNHEY and SVGAGI. The CDR3 runs 16 residues. The CDR3 loop is CASSWTGTSNTGELFF. The CDR3 DNA is TGTGCCAGCAGTTGGACAGGGACATCGAACACCGGGGAGCTGTTTTTT.

V is TRBV4-2 and J is TRBJ2-1; the match to TRBD1 covers 9 bases. The CDR3 sequence is 15 residues long. The trim removed 1 base at V and 9 bases at J, leaving 7 bases unmatched. CDR1 is LGHNA and CDR2 is YNFKEQ in the germline V gene. Here the CDR3 reads CASSQGQGGNAEQFF. The CDR3 nucleotides are TGTGCCAGCAGCCAAGGACAGGGGGGTAATGCTGAGCAGTTCTTC.

The chain has TRBV30 and TRBJ2-2; 7 nucleotides line up with TRBD1. This CDR3 spans 14 amino acids. V shed 5 bases and J 7 bases; nucleotides not matched to a gene: 10. Germline V CDR1 and CDR2: GTSNPN, SVGIG (reference sequence). The CDR3 here is CAWVQGPVVGELFF. The CDR3 nucleotides read TGTGCCTGGGTACAGGGGCCTGTCGTCGGGGAGCTGTTTTTT.

V gene TRBV5-4 combines with J gene TRBJ2-6; D is possibly TRBD2 (7 bases). V lost 3 bases, J lost 0 bases, and 19 bases lay in between. The CDR3 runs to 19 residues. Per germline, CDR1 SGHNT and CDR2 YYREEE (reference sequence). CDR3 region: CASSSMTGGTRSGANVLTF. The DNA for the CDR3 is TGTGCCAGCAGCTCGATGACGGGGGGCACCCGCTCTGGGGCCAACGTCCTGACTTTC.

The chain carries TRBV6-6 and TRBJ2-2, with D maybe TRBD1 (5 bases). The CDR3 runs to 14 residues. Germline CDR1 MNHNY, CDR2 SVGAGI (reference sequence). Trimming took 6 bases from V and 1 from J, leaving 9 bases between them. The CDR3 nucleotides are TGTGCCAGCAGAGTCGACAGGAACACCGGGGAGCTGTTTTTT. Its protein is CASRVDRNTGELFF.

The chain carries TRBV28 and TRBJ2-7; 7 bases align to TRBD1. V trimming: 6 bases; J trimming: 6 bases; junction bases outside the gene matches: 5. The CDR3 totals 12 residues. CDR1 MDHEN and CDR2 SYDVKM come from the germline V gene. As DNA, the CDR3 is TGTGCCAGCAGGACAGGGAGTCTCGAGCAGTACTTC. Protein: CASRTGSLEQYF.

The chain combines TRBV30 with TRBJ1-3; no clear D. Germline assignment: CDR1 GTSNPN and CDR2 SVGIG (reference sequence). CDR3 length: 13 residues. V was cut by 0 bases and J by 0 bases, with 3 bases left in between. CDR3 DNA: TGTGCCTGGAGTGTCTACTCTGGAAACACCATATATTTT. It translates to CAWSVYSGNTIYF.

This sequence joins TRBV11-1 and TRBJ1-2; D is perhaps TRBD1 (6 bases). V gave up 5 bases and J gave up 4 bases, with 8 bases separating them. CDR3 length: 12 amino acids. From germline, CDR1 is SGHAT and CDR2 FQDESV (reference sequence). The CDR3 loop is CASSLDSYGYTF. The CDR3, as DNA: TGTGCCAGCAGCCTGGACAGCTATGGCTACACCTTC.

DNA of the CDR3: TGTGCCAGCTCACCCCTACAGGGGAGGGACACCGGGGAGCTGTTTTTT. Translation: CASSPLQGRDTGELFF. This chain joins TRBV18 and TRBJ2-2; D is perhaps TRBD1 or TRBD2 (7 bases each). Germline V gene data show CDR1 as KGHSH and CDR2 as LQKENI. The CDR3 covers 16 residues. Trimming cost V 3 bases and J 3 bases, with 14 bases left between them.

This chain uses TRBV15 with TRBJ1-5; a possible D gene is TRBD1 (6 bases). V was pared by 7 bases and J by 7 bases, with 11 bases between. Germline CDR1 and CDR2: LNHNV and YYDKDF (reference sequence). The CDR3 is 12 residues long. The CDR3 reads CATNPDRQPQHF. The CDR3 DNA reads as TGTGCCACCAACCCAGACAGGCAGCCCCAGCATTTT.

The chain is built from TRBV7-9 and TRBJ2-3; no firm D call. The CDR3 is 17 residues long. V was shortened by 1 base and J by 4 bases, with 18 bases between the two germline ends. Germline V gene data show CDR1 as SEHNR and CDR2 as FQNEAQ (reference sequence). For the CDR3, the DNA is TGTGCCAGCAGCTTAGTTCTCGGGCTTGAGTCAGCAGATACGCAGTATTTT. Its protein product is CASSLVLGLESADTQYF.

The V gene is TRBV19, the J gene TRBJ1-5; no firm D call. Germline CDR1 reads LNHDA; CDR2 reads SQIVND (reference sequence). CDR3 length equals 16 residues. Trimming took off 5 bases at V and 3 bases at J, with 17 bases between the two ends. CDR3 DNA: TGTGCCAGTAGTTCCGCGGGCAGAATACTCAATCAGCCCCAGCATTTT. Translated: CASSSAGRILNQPQHF.

The table lists this clone with a count of one. The rearrangement uses TRBV7-9 and TRBJ2-4, with a tentative D call TRBD2 (6 bases). Germline CDR1 is SEHNR and CDR2 is FQNEAQ (reference sequence). With 3 bases removed from V and 2 bases from J, the gap between germline ends came to 11 bases. CDR3 length: 15 amino acids. In DNA form, the CDR3 reads TGTGCCAGCAGCTTCGTTGCGGGGTCCAAAAACATTCAGTACTTC. This encodes CASSFVAGSKNIQYF. The complete variable domain, with remaining parts taken from reference TRBV7-9 and TRBJ2-4, reads DTGVSQNPRHKITKRGQNVTFRCDPISEHNRLYWYRQTLGQGPEFLTYFQNEAQLEKSRLLSDRFSAERPKGSFSTLEIQRTEQGDSAMYLCASSFVAGSKNIQYFGAGTRLSVL.

The rearrangement joins TRBV19 to TRBJ2-3; 7 bases are a match to TRBD1. The J segment lost 4 bases and the V segment lost 7 bases, leaving 5 bases of the junction unmatched. CDR3 size: 13 residues. The germline V gene has CDR1 LNHDA and CDR2 SQIVND (reference sequence). CDR3 loop: CASKRGQSDTQYF. DNA of the CDR3: TGTGCCAGTAAGAGGGGACAGTCAGATACGCAGTATTTT.

The chain recombines TRBV6-6 with TRBJ1-5, with D perhaps matching TRBD1 (5 bases). Germline CDR1 reads MNHNY; CDR2 reads SVGAGI (reference sequence). This CDR3 has 13 amino acids. Trimming took off 6 bases at V and 5 bases at J, with 11 bases between the two ends. In DNA, the CDR3 is TGTGCCAGCAGGATAGGGACTTATCAGCCCCAGCATTTT. It is translated as CASRIGTYQPQHF.

This chain connects TRBV6-6 to TRBJ1-5, with a tentative D call TRBD1 (5 bases). The V gene's germline CDR1 is MNHNY and CDR2 SVGAGI (reference sequence). Trimming removed 8 bases from V and 0 bases from J, with 17 bases in between. This CDR3 has 16 residues. CDR3 sequence reads: CASGAGNGASNQPQHF. CDR3 nucleotide sequence: TGTGCCAGCGGGGCAGGGAACGGGGCTAGCAATCAGCCCCAGCATTTT.

This chain connects TRBV7-2 to TRBJ2-7; 7 nucleotides agree with TRBD1. Per germline, CDR1 SGHTA and CDR2 FQGNSA. This CDR3 is built from 12 residues. With V trimmed by 5 bases and J by 9 bases, 7 bases remained unmatched. CDR3 sequence (DNA): TGTGCCAGCAGCGTCACAGGGGTGGGGCAGTACTTC. It yields the protein CASSVTGVGQYF.

This clone is a singleton in its sample. J is TRBJ1-5 and V is TRBV30; D ambiguous. The CDR3 runs to 13 residues. Trimming cost V 4 bases and J 5 bases, with 12 bases left between them. Germline CDR1 reads GTSNPN; CDR2 reads SVGIG (reference sequence). The CDR3 DNA is TGTGCCTGGAATCGGGCACTGTATCAGCCCCAGCATTTT. Translation gives CAWNRALYQPQHF.

The chain links TRBV6-1 to TRBJ1-2; TRBD1 might be the D (6 bases). V lost 2 bases to trimming and J lost 8 bases, with 15 bases between them. Per germline, CDR1 MNHNS and CDR2 SASEGT. This CDR3 is 14 amino acids long. CDR3 sequence (DNA): TGTGCCAGCAGTGAACTCCCAGGGGCGGCAGGCTACACCTTC. This translates into CASSELPGAAGYTF.

The chain employs TRBV6-5 and TRBJ1-1; D remains unclear. CDR1 is MNHEY, CDR2 SVGAGI, per germline. This CDR3 spans 16 amino acids. Trimming stripped 1 base from V and 0 bases from J, with 12 bases between. The CDR3 protein is CASSYLASGMNTEAFF. The CDR3 region has the DNA TGTGCCAGCAGTTACTTGGCAAGCGGAATGAACACTGAAGCTTTCTTT.

The chain recombines TRBV28 with TRBJ2-1; TRBD1 is a possible D gene (6 bases). V was cut by 6 bases and J by 6 bases, with 9 bases left in between. Germline CDR1 reads MDHEN; CDR2 reads SYDVKM. There are 12 residues in the CDR3. In DNA form, the CDR3 reads TGTGCCAGCAGCACACAGGGCAATGAGCAGTTCTTC. This gives the protein CASSTQGNEQFF.

V gene TRBV30 combines with J gene TRBJ2-3; possibly TRBD2 for D (5 bases). Trimming pared 0 bases from V and 7 bases from J, leaving 17 bases between. CDR3 length equals 15 residues. CDR1 is GTSNPN, CDR2 SVGIG, per germline (reference sequence). This CDR3 is CAWSVLGSLGNTQYF. CDR3 DNA: TGTGCCTGGAGTGTACTAGGCTCCCTCGGGAATACGCAGTATTTT.